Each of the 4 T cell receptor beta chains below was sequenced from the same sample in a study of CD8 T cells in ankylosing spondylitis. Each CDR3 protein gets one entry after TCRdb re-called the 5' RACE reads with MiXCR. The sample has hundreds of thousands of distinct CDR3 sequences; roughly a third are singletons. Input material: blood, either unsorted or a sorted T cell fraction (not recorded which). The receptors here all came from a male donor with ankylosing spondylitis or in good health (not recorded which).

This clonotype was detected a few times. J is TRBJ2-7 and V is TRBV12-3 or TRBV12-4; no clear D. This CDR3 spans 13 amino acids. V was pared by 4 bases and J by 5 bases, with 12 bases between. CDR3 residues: CASSSTRHNEQYF. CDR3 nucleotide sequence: TGTGCCAGCAGTTCGACAAGACACAACGAGCAGTACTTC.

In nucleotides, the CDR3 is TGTGCCAGCAGCCGCGGGACAGGGCATGGAGACGAGCAGTACTTC. Translation: CASSRGTGHGDEQYF. V usage is TRBV6-1 and J usage is TRBJ2-7; 9 bases map to TRBD1. CDR1 and CDR2 (germline): MNHNS, SASEGT. The CDR3 spans 15 residues. Trimming took 6 bases from V and 5 from J; bases not matched to a gene: 11.

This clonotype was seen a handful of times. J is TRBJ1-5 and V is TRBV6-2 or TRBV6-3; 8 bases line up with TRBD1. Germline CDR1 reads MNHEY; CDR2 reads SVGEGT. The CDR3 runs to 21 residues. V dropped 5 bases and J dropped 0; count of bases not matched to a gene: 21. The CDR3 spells CASSPDRGSLPTDISNQPQHF. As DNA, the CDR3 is TGTGCCAGCAGTCCAGACAGGGGTAGCCTACCCACTGATATTAGCAATCAGCCCCAGCATTTT.

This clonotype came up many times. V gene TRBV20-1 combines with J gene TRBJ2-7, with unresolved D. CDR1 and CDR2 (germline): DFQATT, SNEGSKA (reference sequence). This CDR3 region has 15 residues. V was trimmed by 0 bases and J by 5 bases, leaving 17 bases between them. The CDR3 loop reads CSARDLAPREDEQYF. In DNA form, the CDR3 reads TGCAGTGCTAGAGATCTGGCCCCACGAGAAGACGAGCAGTACTTC.